This T cell receptor (beta chain) was documented in a study of T cell changes during pregnancy in multiple sclerosis. The CDR3 totals 14 residues. V lost 2 bases and J 0 bases, leaving 6 bases between the germline ends. Germline V gives CDR1 SGHRS, CDR2 YFSETQ. Repertoires were generated with immunoSEQ multiplex PCR, while TCRdb's copy carries only in-frame clones and drops some. This sample has over 50,000 clones; 70% to 90% occur once, and the top ten carry 1.7%. This sequence joins TRBV5-1 and TRBJ2-1, with D uncertain. The sequence derives from a female donor with multiple sclerosis, enrolled in a pregnancy study. Specimen: peripheral blood, collected in the first trimester of pregnancy. The CDR3 DNA reads TGCGCCAGCAGCTTCGGGTCCTCCTACAATGAGCAGTTCTTC. Translated, it gives CASSFGSSYNEQFF.